The rows below give T cell receptor beta chains drawn from one sample of a study of sequential checkpoint blockade in melanoma. TCRdb's table, derived via immunoSEQ multiplex PCR, lists solely in-frame clones and lacks some. The sample includes approximately 22,000 clones, around 80% of them seen just once. Sequencing used CD8+ T cells sorted from blood (inferred from file names), obtained from a patient given nivolumab and ipilimumab in sequence. The receptors stem from a human donor with melanoma. The CDR3 runs from the conserved cysteine through the conserved F or W. A D gene is named only where the DNA matches it firmly. Size values are once, few and many counts, or a class for expanded clones, and some rows have none.

TRBD2	TRBJ2-5	-	TRBV5-1	TGCGCCAGCAGCTTGGCGGTAGCGGGAGGGCAAGAGACCCAGTACTTC	CASSLAVAGGQETQYF
TRBD2	TRBJ2-3	-	TRBV14	TGTGCCAGCAGCCAAGATAGCGGGAGAGGTAGAGATACGCAGTATTTT	CASSQDSGRGRDTQYF
-	TRBJ2-3	-	TRBV19	TGTGCCGCGGGACGGCCGCATAGCACAGATACGCAGTATTTT	CAAGRPHSTDTQYF
TRBD1	TRBJ1-1	-	TRBV18	TGTGCCAGCTCACCACCCGGGACAGGGAACACTGAAGCTTTCTTT	CASSPPGTGNTEAFF
-	TRBJ2-7	-	TRBV7-9	TGTGCCAGCAGCTTAGCGGGAGGACCCTACGAGCAGTACTTC	CASSLAGGPYEQYF
TRBD2	TRBJ2-1	-	TRBV19	TGTGCCAGTAGTATTCTGGGGACTAGTGCACTAAATGAGCAGTTCTTC	CASSILGTSALNEQFF
-	TRBJ2-5	-	TRBV7-9	TGTGCCAGCAGCTTAGCGTCTCAGGGAGGCAAGCAGACCCAGTACTTC	CASSLASQGGKQTQYF
-	TRBJ1-3	-	TRBV7-9	TGTGCCAGCAGCTTAGTAGACAGAACCATAAACACCATATATTTT	CASSLVDRTINTIYF
TRBD2	TRBJ2-1	-	TRBV6-5	TGTGCCAGCAGTTATCCGGGACTAGCGGGAGGTGAGCAGTTCTTC	CASSYPGLAGGEQFF
TRBD2	TRBJ2-2	-	TRBV2	TGTGCCAGCCTACGACTAGCGGGAGTATACAACACCGGGGAGCTGTTTTTT	CASLRLAGVYNTGELFF
TRBD1	TRBJ2-7	-	TRBV5-8	TGTGCCAACCTCCTCGGACAGGGCTACGAGCAGTACTTC	CANLLGQGYEQYF
TRBD2	TRBJ2-7	-	TRBV5-1	TGCGCCAGCAGCTTGGAGACTAGCGGGAGCGAGCAGTACTTC	CASSLETSGSEQYF
TRBD1	TRBJ2-7	-	TRBV5-4	TGTGCCAGCAGCCAGGACAGGACATCCTACGAGCAGTACTTC	CASSQDRTSYEQYF
TRBD1	TRBJ2-2	-	TRBV18	TGTGCCAGCTCGCAATCGCGGACAGGACCGGGGACCGGGGAGCTGTTTTTT	CASSQSRTGPGTGELFF
TRBD1	TRBJ1-1	few	TRBV5-6	TGTGCCAGCAGCTTGGGGGACAGGCGGAACACTGAAGCTTTCTTT	CASSLGDRRNTEAFF
TRBD1	TRBJ2-7	-	TRBV30	TGTGCCTGGAGTGCCGACAGGGGGGGATACGAGCAGTACTTC	CAWSADRGGYEQYF
-	TRBJ2-4	-	TRBV4-3	TGCGCCAGCAGCCAGGGCAGGGAAGGCGCTAAAAACATTCAGTACTTC	CASSQGREGAKNIQYF
TRBD2	TRBJ2-3	-	TRBV28	TGTGCCAGCAGCTCCACCCAGACTAGCGGATACACAGATACGCAGTATTTT	CASSSTQTSGYTDTQYF
-	TRBJ1-3	-	TRBV7-9	TGTGCCAGCAGCAACGACAACGGGAGAAACACCATATATTTT	CASSNDNGRNTIYF
TRBD2	TRBJ2-2	-	TRBV19	TGTGCCAGTAGGGTAGCGGGAGTGAACACCGGGGAGCTGTTTTTT	CASRVAGVNTGELFF
TRBD1	TRBJ1-1	-	TRBV7-8	TGTGCCAGCAGCCTCTTGACAGGGAAAAGCAGTCAGGCTAACACTGAAGCTTTCTTT	CASSLLTGKSSQANTEAFF
-	TRBJ2-1	-	TRBV18	TGTGCCAGCTCACCACGCGGCGGCAGGGGCAATGAGCAGTTCTTC	CASSPRGGRGNEQFF
TRBD2	TRBJ2-3	-	TRBV28	TGTGCCAGCAGTTCACCAGGACTAGCGGGAGGGACTAGCACAGATACGCAGTATTTT	CASSSPGLAGGTSTDTQYF
TRBD1	TRBJ1-4	-	TRBV28	TGTGCCAGCAGCCGACCGACAGGGATTGGTGAAAAACTGTTTTTT	CASSRPTGIGEKLFF
TRBD2	TRBJ2-1	-	TRBV7-2	TGTGCCAGCAGTCGTGGACTAGCCAATGAGCAGTTCTTC	CASSRGLANEQFF
-	TRBJ1-4	-	TRBV30	TGTGCCTGGAGGGCAGAGGGGAGGGGACAAGCTGAAAAACTGTTTTTT	CAWRAEGRGQAEKLFF
-	TRBJ2-7	-	TRBV5-8	TGTGCCAGCAGCTTGAGAGCTCTTGCCTACGAGCAGTACTTC	CASSLRALAYEQYF